This T cell receptor beta chain is from a study of identical twins. General observations from the study: The study reached conclusions through statistical analysis that was cross-sectional, not following the same donors.

Template switching supplied a universal primer site; unique molecular identifiers were carried on the cDNA. Each CDR3 protein gets one entry after TCRdb re-called the 5' RACE reads with MiXCR. The sample contains roughly 690,000 distinct CDR3 sequences, approximately 6.1% of which appear only once. V was cut by 0 bases and J by 2 bases, with 9 bases left in between. The CDR3 has 15 amino acids. Per the germline V gene, CDR1 is SGHRS and CDR2 is YFSETQ. This clonotype was seen many times. Its antigen is currently unknown. Input material: naive T cells sorted from blood. This TCR came from a man between 18 and 29 years old in good health. This sequence joins TRBV5-1 and TRBJ2-1, with D perhaps matching TRBD1 (5 bases). The CDR3 here is CASSLEGVTYNEQFF. The DNA for the CDR3 is TGCGCCAGCAGCTTGGAAGGGGTCACCTACAATGAGCAGTTCTTC. The full variable domain, with the rest looked up from reference TRBV5-1 and TRBJ2-1, is KAGVTQTPRYLIKTRGQQVTLSCSPISGHRSVSWYQQTPGQGLQFLFEYFSETQRNKGNFPGRFSGRQFSNSRSEMNVSTLELGDSALYLCASSLEGVTYNEQFFGPGTRLTVL.